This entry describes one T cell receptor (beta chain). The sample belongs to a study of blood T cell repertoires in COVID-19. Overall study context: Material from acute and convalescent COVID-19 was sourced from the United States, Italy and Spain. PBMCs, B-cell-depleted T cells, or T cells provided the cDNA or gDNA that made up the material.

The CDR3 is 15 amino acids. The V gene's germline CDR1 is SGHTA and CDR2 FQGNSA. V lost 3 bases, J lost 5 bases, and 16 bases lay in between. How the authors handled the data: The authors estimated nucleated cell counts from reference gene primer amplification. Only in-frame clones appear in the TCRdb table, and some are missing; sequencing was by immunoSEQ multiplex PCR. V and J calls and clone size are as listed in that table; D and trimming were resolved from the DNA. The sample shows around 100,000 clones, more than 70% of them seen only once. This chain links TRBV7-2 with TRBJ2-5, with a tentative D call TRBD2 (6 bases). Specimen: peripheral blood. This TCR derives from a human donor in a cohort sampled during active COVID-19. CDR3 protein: CASSFLAGSGETQYF. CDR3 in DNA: TGTGCCAGCAGCTTCCTGGCGGGGTCCGGGGAGACCCAGTACTTC.